This T cell receptor beta chain was observed in a study of T cell repertoires in cytomegalovirus infection (dated by TCRdb to about 2019). For context, the study as a whole: Peptide stimulations targeted recently identified HLA-C-restricted CMV epitopes, whose presentation resists viral immunomodulation, together with well-studied HLA-B-restricted epitopes. Donor HLA type was relevant to the analysis, because carriage of CMV infection together with the matching HLA type was indicated by public TCR beta signatures. Study-wide conclusions, independent of this receptor: The ex vivo response was dominated by HLA-C-restricted CMV-specific TCR beta clonotypes, which also provided the single most frequent clonotype in two of eight donors. Cumulative frequency of public TCR beta family members discriminated carriers of CMV infection plus the relevant HLA type in this cohort and an independent roughly 330-donor cohort.

Sequencing used an Illumina HiSeq 1500. The public sequencing data were trimmed at Q25 with fastp and processed into clonotypes with MiXCR by TCRdb, which kept only in-frame beta chains. Rows matching on CDR3 protein sequence are summarized as one entry with the most common DNA and genes. The sample yields roughly 78,000 distinct CDR3 sequences; roughly 40% were counted once. The ten top clones hold 85% to 95% of the sample. This sample's treatment or condition label indicates: in vitro stimulation with specific CMV peptide epitopes to enrich CMV-specific T cells. A remark on this clonotype: This clone's antigen is unknown. No base quality values were provided; no much bigger clone lies one nucleotide off.

CDR3 length: 14 amino acids, cysteine to phenylalanine. CDR3 DNA is the only sequence kept; it has 42 bases, read in frame from the first base. Unmatched junction bases come to 7, with V trimmed by 6 bases and J by 5 bases. Taken from the germline V gene, the CDR1 and CDR2 loops are SNHLY and FYNNEI. The sample here was CD8+ T cells from cultured PBMCs, taken from culture after CMV antigen stimulation. The TCR comes from a human donor in good health (CMV status not recorded). Some clones in this sample may be carry-over from other donors' samples. Recombination linked TRBV2 to TRBJ1-2; TRBD1 aligns with 9 central bases. The CDR3 sequence is CASRVRGTGYGYTF. The DNA reads TGTGCCAGCAGAGTTCGCGGGACAGGGTATGGCTACACCTTC.